A selection of T cell receptor beta chains follows, all from one sample in a study of spatial heterogeneity in lung cancer. In TCRdb, the 5' RACE reads were re-called with MiXCR into one record per CDR3 protein. Here the sample spans roughly 91,000 distinct CDR3 sequences, approximately 18% being singletons. The source was PBMCs, collected at surgery. The origin of the receptors is a male donor with early-stage non-small cell lung cancer. Both conserved end residues are part of each CDR3. The D gene is left open where the match is weak.

v_call: TRBV4-2; d_call: -; cdr3_aa: CASSQVVSGRGNEQFF
v_call: TRBV7-2; d_call: TRBD1; cdr3_aa: CASSSQRTGGTEQYF
v_call: TRBV2; d_call: -; cdr3_aa: CASIRYKRDEQYF
v_call: TRBV4-1; d_call: TRBD2; cdr3_aa: CASSQPGTRSYEQYF
v_call: TRBV7-8; d_call: TRBD1; cdr3_aa: CASSLARTGRTDTQYF
v_call: TRBV29-1; d_call: TRBD1; cdr3_aa: CSVEDRGTGFSGNTIYF
v_call: TRBV9; d_call: TRBD2; cdr3_aa: CASSLAGTNTGELFF
v_call: TRBV29-1; d_call: -; cdr3_aa: CSVRATITGEDTQYF
v_call: TRBV9; d_call: TRBD1; cdr3_aa: CASSVKQGEPSYEQYF
v_call: TRBV7-6; d_call: -; cdr3_aa: CASSLSDHTIYF
v_call: TRBV7-2; d_call: -; cdr3_aa: CASSLVSADSPLHF
v_call: TRBV6-6; d_call: TRBD2; cdr3_aa: CASSYSASGSGETQYF
v_call: TRBV28; d_call: -; cdr3_aa: CASGLDYEQYF
v_call: TRBV24-1; d_call: -; cdr3_aa: CATRVSAGNQPQHF